Given below is one T cell receptor (beta chain) in context. Its specific antigen is unknown. No clone much larger than this one lies a single base away; base qualities are absent. The sample is drawn from a study of blood T cell repertoires in COVID-19 (dated by TCRdb to about 2020). Describing the broader study: Collaborator samples came from the United States, Italy and Spain and covered acute and convalescent phases of COVID-19. Deeply sampled blood TCRbeta repertoires from subjects exposed to, actively infected with, or recovered from COVID-19 were included in the dataset. Sample metadata almost always included a de-identified subject ID, COVID-19 status, age in years and sex. The material from the prospective study consisted of cDNA or gDNA derived from T cells, B-cell-depleted T cells, or PBMCs. HLA class I and class II types, where available, came from metadata supplied by the sample provider rather than from assay-based typing. The repertoires were made available in a free public database intended to serve as a resource for research on the immune response to SARS-CoV-2. Samples were obtained from the ongoing ImmuneRACE study (first 160 participants) and from roughly 1,300 subjects provided by 6 global collaborators.

Study-level results and caveats: The quantity of clinical and demographic metadata differed by source and by participant and was supplied without curation.

Whole blood was collected in K2EDTA tubes by collaborating institutions according to the institutions' own protocols. Collaborator samples were shipped for TCRbeta analysis as frozen whole blood, isolated PBMCs, or DNA extracted from either sample type. TCRbeta CDR3 regions were amplified from genomic DNA using the immunoSEQ Assay, a bias-controlled multiplex PCR. For the original study's pipeline: Within the assay, amplification of reference gene primers was used to estimate how many nucleated cells each sample contained. To quantify the absolute abundance of each unique TCRbeta CDR3 rearrangement, sequence reads were collapsed and filtered. For each sample, productive Simpson clonality was calculated as the square root of Simpson's diversity index across productive rearrangements. TCRdb mirrors the immuneACCESS table, restricted to in-frame sequences. Some clones are absent from its copies; in checked studies, under half trace to an unresolved V gene, and the reason for the others is unknown. D and trimming come from the DNA, and the V and J calls and clone size come from that table. This sample lists 100,000 or so clones; over 75% were detected once. The top ten clonotypes cover around a tenth of the sample.

The sample comprised peripheral blood. This clonotype was sampled from a woman between 25 and 40 years old with acute or convalescent COVID-19.

The CDR3 sequence is CASSPDYLNTGELFF. In nucleotides, the sequence is TGTGCCAGCAGTCCTGACTACCTTAACACCGGGGAGCTGTTTTTT. The rearranged segments are TRBV6-5 and TRBJ2-2, with TRBD2 as a weak D call on 5 bases. Its CDR3 holds 15 amino acids, cysteine through phenylalanine. Only the CDR3 DNA stays, 45 bases, in frame from base 1. The germline ends are 12 bases apart after V is trimmed by 5 bases and J by 2 bases. The germline V gene yields MNHEY for CDR1 and SVGAGI for CDR2.